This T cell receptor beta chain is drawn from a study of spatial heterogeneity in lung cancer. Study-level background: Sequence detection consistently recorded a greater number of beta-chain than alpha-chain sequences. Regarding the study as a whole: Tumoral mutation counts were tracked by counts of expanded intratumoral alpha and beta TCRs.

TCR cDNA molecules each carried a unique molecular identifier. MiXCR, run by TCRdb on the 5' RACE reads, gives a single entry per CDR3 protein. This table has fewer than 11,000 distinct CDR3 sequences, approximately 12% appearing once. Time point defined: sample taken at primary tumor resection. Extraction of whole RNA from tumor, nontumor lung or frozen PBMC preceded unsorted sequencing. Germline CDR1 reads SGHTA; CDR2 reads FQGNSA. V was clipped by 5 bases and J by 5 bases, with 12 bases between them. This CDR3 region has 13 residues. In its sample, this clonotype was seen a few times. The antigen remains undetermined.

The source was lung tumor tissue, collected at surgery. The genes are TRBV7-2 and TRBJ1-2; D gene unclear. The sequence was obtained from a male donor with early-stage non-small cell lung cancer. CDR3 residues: CASSPQPLYGYTF. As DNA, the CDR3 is TGTGCCAGCAGCCCCCAGCCCTTGTATGGCTACACCTTC.